The 23 T cell receptor beta chains given below trace back to one sample, sequenced in a study of T cell responses to AZD1222 COVID-19 vaccine. Profiling relied on immunoSEQ multiplex PCR, and the TCRdb table lists in-frame clones only, not all of them. The data show approximately 180,000 clones, roughly nine tenths seen once. This material consisted of peripheral blood, taken 28 days after the second dose of the MenACWY control vaccine. All receptors derive from an adult who received the MenACWY meningococcal vaccine as a control.

This clone was recorded a few times. The chain recombines TRBV11-2 with TRBJ2-7; 11 nucleotides line up with TRBD2. CDR1 and CDR2 from the germline V gene are SGHAT and FQNNGV. CDR3 length: 16 amino acids. Trimming cost V 0 bases and J 6 bases; bases outside gene matches: 7. This chain's CDR3 is CASSLDILLAGAEQYF. The CDR3 coding sequence is TGTGCCAGCAGCTTAGATATTCTACTAGCGGGAGCCGAGCAGTACTTC.

The V gene is TRBV19, the J gene TRBJ2-2; no definite D call. The CDR3 is 14 amino acids. The V gene's germline CDR1 is LNHDA and CDR2 SQIVND (reference sequence). The V end lost 6 bases, the J end lost 1 base, and 9 bases lay between the germline ends. CDR3 nucleotide sequence: TGTGCCAGTAGCCTGACTCGGAACACCGGGGAGCTGTTTTTT. Translating it yields CASSLTRNTGELFF.

The chain joins TRBV29-1 to TRBJ1-1; D is possibly TRBD1 (6 bases). Trimming removed 5 bases from V and 0 bases from J, with 13 bases in between. Per the germline V gene, CDR1 is SQVTM and CDR2 is ANQGSEA. This CDR3 has 14 amino acids. CDR3 residues: CSVSGTNMNTEAFF. The CDR3 coding sequence is TGCAGCGTTTCCGGGACAAATATGAACACTGAAGCTTTCTTT.

This sequence joins TRBV10-3 and TRBJ1-1, with 8 bases identical to TRBD1. V lost 4 bases and J lost 8; bases outside the gene matches: 0. The CDR3 runs 11 residues. Germline CDR1 is ENHRY and CDR2 is SYGVKD. CDR3 nucleotide sequence: TGTGCCATCAGTGGGACAGGGGAAGCTTTCTTT. The encoded protein is CAISGTGEAFF.

The chain couples TRBV5-6 to TRBJ1-6; 7 bases align to TRBD1. The CDR3 spans 16 residues. Trimming at V came to 3 bases and at J to 7 bases, leaving 10 bases not matched to a gene. CDR1 and CDR2 from the germline V gene are SGHDT and YYEEEE. The CDR3 spells CASSWVLDRENSPLHF. The CDR3 DNA reads as TGTGCCAGCAGCTGGGTCCTCGACAGGGAGAATTCACCCCTCCACTTT.

This clone was seen only once. This sequence joins TRBV30 and TRBJ2-2; TRBD2 matches at 14 bases. The germline CDR1 and CDR2 sequences are GTSNPN and SVGIG (reference sequence). Trimming removed 1 base from V and 6 bases from J; junction bases left unmatched: 1. The CDR3 runs to 15 residues. The chain's CDR3 is CAWSGGLAGAGELFF. CDR3 DNA sequence: TGTGCCTGGAGTGGGGGACTAGCGGGAGCCGGGGAGCTGTTTTTT.

This chain connects TRBV27 to TRBJ1-1; 10 bases match TRBD1. With V trimmed by 8 bases and J by 1 base, 7 bases remained unmatched. Germline values: CDR1 MNHEY, CDR2 SMNVEV (reference sequence). The CDR3 sequence is 15 residues long. CDR3 residues: CASLIRDRGNTEAFF. The CDR3 coding sequence is TGTGCCAGCCTCATACGGGACAGGGGGAACACTGAAGCTTTCTTT.

This rearrangement joins TRBV6-2 or TRBV6-3 to TRBJ2-7, with 12 positions matching TRBD1. Per the germline V gene, CDR1 is MNHEY and CDR2 is SVGEGT. The CDR3 length is 15 residues. Trimming at V came to 6 bases and at J to 7 bases, leaving 10 bases not matched to a gene. The DNA of the CDR3 is TGTGCCAGCAGCCGTCCGGGACAGGGGGCGGATGAGCAGTACTTC. Its protein is CASSRPGQGADEQYF.

The chain joins TRBV7-9 to TRBJ2-5; D is uncertain. CDR1 SEHNR and CDR2 FQNEAQ come from the germline V gene (reference sequence). The V end was cut by 3 bases, the J end by 3 bases, with 8 bases between. This CDR3 is built from 13 residues. As DNA, the CDR3 is TGTGCCAGCAGCTTGAGAGTAGAAGAGACCCAGTACTTC. Translating it yields CASSLRVEETQYF.

The rearrangement joins TRBV6-5 to TRBJ2-1; no clear D gene. Germline loops: CDR1 MNHEY, CDR2 SVGAGI. V was clipped by 7 bases and J by 5 bases, with 9 bases between them. This CDR3 has 12 residues. The chain's CDR3 is CASKQTNNEQFF. The DNA for the CDR3 is TGTGCCAGCAAACAGACAAACAATGAGCAGTTCTTC.

This clone came up once. The V call is TRBV6-5, the J call TRBJ2-2; 12 positions agree with TRBD2. Germline V gives CDR1 MNHEY, CDR2 SVGAGI. The CDR3 extends over 15 amino acids. The V and J ends lost 7 bases and 8 bases, in that order; junction bases with no gene match: 8. The CDR3 DNA reads as TGTGCCAGCACCCTAGCGGGAGGGCCAGAAGGGGAGCTGTTTTTT. Protein product: CASTLAGGPEGELFF.

The chain couples TRBV5-1 to TRBJ2-1; the D gene is possibly TRBD2 (6 bases). The CDR3 covers 14 residues. V gave up 7 bases and J gave up 6 bases, with 17 bases separating them. Per the germline V gene, CDR1 is SGHRS and CDR2 is YFSETQ. The DNA for the CDR3 is TGCGCCAGCGGCGGGACGTCGCCCCCCAATGAGCAGTTCTTC. It is translated as CASGGTSPPNEQFF.

The chain is built from TRBV4-2 and TRBJ2-1; D call uncertain. The CDR3 has 18 amino acids. Germline-derived CDR1 and CDR2 are LGHNA and YNFKEQ. V dropped 0 bases and J dropped 6 bases, with 21 bases sitting between them. CDR3: CASSQDGYGVPAGNEQFF. DNA of the CDR3: TGTGCCAGCAGCCAAGATGGTTATGGGGTTCCCGCAGGCAATGAGCAGTTCTTC.

This chain connects TRBV27 to TRBJ1-4; 7 nucleotides line up with TRBD1. The CDR3 contains 14 residues. The V gene end was trimmed by 1 base and the J gene end by 7 bases; junction bases not matched to a gene: 3. Germline V gives CDR1 MNHEY, CDR2 SMNVEV (reference sequence). The DNA of the CDR3 is TGTGCCAGCAGTTTATACAGGGGAGGTGAAAAACTGTTTTTT. Its translation is CASSLYRGGEKLFF.

The V call is TRBV30, the J call TRBJ1-4; possible D gene TRBD1, 5 bases. Looked up from germline, CDR1 is GTSNPN and CDR2 is SVGIG (reference sequence). The CDR3 extends over 13 amino acids. V was clipped by 3 bases and J by 7 bases, with 12 bases between them. The CDR3 sequence: CAWSAGPGEKLFF. The CDR3 DNA is TGTGCCTGGAGCGCGGGACCGGGTGAAAAACTGTTTTTT.

CDR3 in amino acids: CASSLGTSGSYEQYF. The CDR3 nucleotides read TGCGCCAGCAGCTTGGGGACTAGCGGATCCTACGAGCAGTACTTC. The V call is TRBV5-1, the J call TRBJ2-7; 10 bases line up with TRBD2. Trimming cost V 0 bases and J 1 base; bases outside gene matches: 1. The germline V gene encodes CDR1 SGHRS and CDR2 YFSETQ. The CDR3 contains 15 residues.

The chain is built from TRBV23-1 and TRBJ2-7; the D gene is possibly TRBD2 (6 bases). TRBV23-1 is an ORF, with its function uncertain. Trimming shortened V by 6 bases and J by 2 bases, and 23 bases separated the two germline ends. The CDR3 runs to 17 residues. The CDR3 loop reads CASSQIPGLQRAYEQYF. CDR3 coding DNA: TGCGCCAGCAGCCAAATTCCGGGACTGCAGCGGGCCTACGAGCAGTACTTC.

CDR3 sequence: CASSPSGDSYGYTF. The CDR3 DNA is TGTGCCAGCAGCCCGTCGGGAGACTCCTATGGCTACACCTTC. The chain couples TRBV7-6 to TRBJ1-2; unclear D gene. The CDR3 sequence is 14 residues long. Germline V gene lookup returns CDR1 SGHVS and CDR2 FNYEAQ. Deletions cut 5 bases from V and 4 bases from J, with 14 bases between.

V and J are TRBV3-1 (or the pseudogene TRBV3-2) and TRBJ1-2, with TRBD1 matching over 8 bases. The CDR3 runs 16 residues. Germline assignment: CDR1 LGHDT and CDR2 YNNKEL (reference sequence). Trimming at V came to 4 bases and at J to 0 bases, leaving 7 bases not matched to a gene. The CDR3: CASSRQGAGANYGYTF. The CDR3 bases are TGTGCCAGCAGCCGCCAGGGGGCAGGGGCTAACTATGGCTACACCTTC.

V and J are TRBV27 and TRBJ1-4; 7 bases align to TRBD1. The germline V gene encodes CDR1 MNHEY and CDR2 SMNVEV (reference sequence). The CDR3 runs 16 residues. With V trimmed by 1 base and J by 4 bases, 6 bases remained unmatched. The CDR3 loop is CASSLYGGGLNEKLFF. Here the CDR3 DNA reads TGTGCCAGCAGTTTATATGGAGGGGGCCTTAATGAAAAACTGTTTTTT.

The gene calls are TRBV28 and TRBJ1-1; D remains ambiguous. V lost 2 bases and J 2 bases, leaving 15 bases between the germline ends. The V gene's germline CDR1 is MDHEN and CDR2 SYDVKM. The CDR3 is made up of 16 amino acids. DNA of the CDR3: TGTGCCAGCAGTTTACAAGGACTTGGAGGTAACACTGAAGCTTTCTTT. Amino acids: CASSLQGLGGNTEAFF.

The genes are TRBV18 and TRBJ2-3; 10 nucleotides align to TRBD2. The germline V gene encodes CDR1 KGHSH and CDR2 LQKENI. J gave up 4 bases and V 11 bases, and 15 bases lay outside the gene matches. The CDR3 contains 16 residues. CDR3 bases: TGTGCCTCCTCGAGGGCGGCTAGCGGGAGCTCAGATACGCAGTATTTT. It yields the protein CASSRAASGSSDTQYF.

The gene calls are TRBV7-3 and TRBJ2-3; D is uncertain. With 5 bases removed from V and 0 bases from J, the gap between germline ends came to 9 bases. CDR1 is SGHTA, CDR2 FQGTGA, per germline. CDR3 size: 14 residues. CDR3 region: CASSARASTDTQYF. The CDR3 DNA is TGTGCCAGCAGCGCCCGAGCTAGCACAGATACGCAGTATTTT.